This T cell receptor beta chain is from a study of blood T cell repertoires in COVID-19. Study at large: COVID-19 samples from acute and convalescent phases originated in the United States, Italy and Spain.

Only in-frame clones appear in the TCRdb table, and some are missing; sequencing was by immunoSEQ multiplex PCR. The sample includes 150,000 or so clones, around 92% of them seen just once. This CDR3 is 15 amino acids long. Looked up from germline, CDR1 is MGHRA and CDR2 is YSYEKL. With V trimmed by 3 bases and J by 2 bases, 7 bases remained unmatched. The gene calls are TRBV4-1 and TRBJ2-7, with 7 bases matching TRBD1. The TCR originated in a man younger than 45 with COVID-19, enrolled during active disease. Sequences were obtained from peripheral blood. The CDR3 spells CASSHYRDRAYEQYF. In DNA form, the CDR3 reads TGCGCCAGCAGCCACTACCGGGACAGAGCCTACGAGCAGTACTTC.